What follows is one T cell receptor (beta chain) and its context. Only in-frame clones appear in the TCRdb table, and some are missing; sequencing was by immunoSEQ multiplex PCR. The sample carries roughly 27,000 clones, roughly 93% recorded once. This specimen belongs to a study of control samples from healthy donors and cancer patients. The CDR3 runs 15 residues. The V segment lost 7 bases and the J segment 2 bases; nucleotides outside the gene matches: 6. Germline CDR1 reads MNHEY; CDR2 reads SVGAGI. The chain links TRBV6-5 to TRBJ2-3; 10 bases map to TRBD2. Input material: PBMCs. The sequence came from a man in his fifties or sixties with lung cancer. The CDR3 nucleotides read TGTGCCAGCACCATTAGCGGGGGGATCACAGATACGCAGTATTTT. Translation gives CASTISGGITDTQYF.